This T cell receptor beta chain is from a study of blood T cell repertoires in COVID-19 (dated by TCRdb to 2018 to 2020). Regarding the study in general: Collaborator samples came from the United States, Italy and Spain and covered acute and convalescent phases of COVID-19. The prospective study material was composed of cDNA or gDNA derived from T cells, B-cell-depleted T cells, or PBMCs. Subjects who had been exposed to COVID-19, were actively infected with it, or had recovered from it provided the deeply sampled blood TCRbeta repertoires that made up the dataset. A freely available public database, intended as a resource for researchers studying the immune response to SARS-CoV-2, is where the repertoires were released. Samples were obtained from the ongoing ImmuneRACE study (first 160 participants) and from about 1,300 subjects provided by 6 global collaborators. Nearly every sample came with metadata listing a de-identified subject ID, COVID-19 status, age in years and sex. Where available, HLA class I and class II types were obtained from metadata supplied by the sample provider rather than from assay-based typing.

Results the study describes overall, beyond this receptor: How much clinical and demographic metadata was included differed by source and by participant, and the metadata was provided uncurated.

The CDR3 has 16 amino acids, counting the end cysteine and phenylalanine. The DNA shown is the 48-base CDR3, in frame from base 1. The junction shows trimming of 5 bases on V and 8 bases on J, plus 24 bases between the germline ends. In the germline V gene (reference sequence), CDR1 corresponds to MNHEY and CDR2 to SMNVEV. Turning to this clone: What antigen it recognizes has not been identified. No clone much larger than this one lies a single base away; base qualities are absent.

The collaborating institutions used their own protocols to collect whole blood in K2EDTA tubes. For TCRbeta analysis, collaborator samples were shipped as frozen whole blood, as isolated PBMCs, or as DNA extracted from either sample type. TCRbeta CDR3 regions were amplified from genomic DNA by means of the immunoSEQ Assay, a bias-controlled multiplex PCR. The paper's processing steps were these. The number of nucleated cells in each sample was estimated by amplification of reference gene primers within the assay. Sequence reads were collapsed and filtered to measure the absolute abundance of every unique TCRbeta CDR3 rearrangement. For each sample, productive Simpson clonality was calculated by taking the square root of Simpson's diversity index across productive rearrangements. What TCRdb holds here is the immuneACCESS table cut down to in-frame rearrangements. Part of the clones is not present; checked against another copy, under half of the missing clones reflect an unresolved V gene, and the others are unexplained. V and J calls and clone size come straight from that table; D and trimming were deduced from the DNA. For this sample the table gives some 120,000 clones, of which around 86% were detected only once. The biggest ten clones account for about an eighth of the sample.

Sample: peripheral blood. The source of this sequence is a man in his 60s with acute or convalescent COVID-19. The chain links TRBV27 with TRBJ1-2; TRBD1 is possibly the D segment (6 matching bases). The encoded CDR3 is CASSPYRVSSHGGYTF. The bases are TGTGCCAGCAGTCCGTACAGGGTATCTAGTCATGGCGGCTACACCTTC.